The rows below give T cell receptor beta chains drawn from one sample of a study of cytomegalovirus exposure and HLA in healthy donors. The data were produced by immunoSEQ multiplex PCR, yet TCRdb's version contains in-frame clones alone and is incomplete. The data hold 130,000 to 150,000 clones, with about 70% observed a single time. The sample consisted of PBMCs. These TCRs come from a young man in good health and CMV-seronegative. Each CDR3 is given with its conserved first and last residue. The order of the fields is D gene, V gene, J gene, CDR3 protein. A D gene is named only where the DNA matches it firmly.

D gene: .; V gene: TRBV28; J gene: TRBJ1-4; CDR3 protein: CASSLALKLFF
D gene: TRBD2; V gene: TRBV9; J gene: TRBJ2-5; CDR3 protein: CASSVGLAEIETQYF
D gene: .; V gene: TRBV19; J gene: TRBJ1-5; CDR3 protein: CASSIGGGGSERSNQPQHF
D gene: TRBD2; V gene: TRBV2; J gene: TRBJ2-7; CDR3 protein: CASTKASGSYEQYF
D gene: TRBD2; V gene: TRBV7-8; J gene: TRBJ2-3; CDR3 protein: CASSLGASGRAKGDTQYF
D gene: TRBD2; V gene: TRBV10-3; J gene: TRBJ2-7; CDR3 protein: CAIGKAGGNNEQYF
D gene: TRBD1; V gene: TRBV19; J gene: TRBJ2-1; CDR3 protein: CASTGQVYNEQFF
D gene: .; V gene: TRBV7-8; J gene: TRBJ1-4; CDR3 protein: CASSLTTGGVTNEKLFF
D gene: TRBD1; V gene: TRBV5-1; J gene: TRBJ1-3; CDR3 protein: CASSWAAGTASGNTIYF
D gene: TRBD1; V gene: TRBV5-8; J gene: TRBJ1-4; CDR3 protein: CASSWGEQGDPTNEKLFF
D gene: TRBD1; V gene: TRBV7-6; J gene: TRBJ2-4; CDR3 protein: CASSPRQGIAKNIQYF
D gene: TRBD1; V gene: TRBV29-1; J gene: TRBJ2-5; CDR3 protein: CSAGDRWIEGREQYF